This entry lists 26 T cell receptor beta chains sequenced from one sample in a study of blood T cell repertoires in COVID-19. Measured with immunoSEQ multiplex PCR; TCRdb has only the in-frame clones, and not every one. The profile shows some 310,000 clones, roughly 84% of them singletons. Material: peripheral blood. The source of these receptors is a man aged 45-60 years with active or convalescent COVID-19.

This sequence joins TRBV7-8 and TRBJ1-2; D not resolved. V lost 3 bases to trimming and J lost 2 bases, with 7 bases between them. CDR3 length: 13 amino acids. The germline V gene encodes CDR1 SGHVS and CDR2 FQNEAQ. Here the CDR3 reads CASSFRWNYGYTF. CDR3 coding DNA: TGTGCCAGCAGCTTCAGGTGGAACTATGGCTACACCTTC. The variable domain in full, completed from reference TRBV7-8 and TRBJ1-2, reads GAGVSQSPRYKVAKRGQDVALRCDPISGHVSLFWYQQALGQGPEFLTYFQNEAQLDKSGLPSDRFFAERPEGSVSTLKIQRTQQEDSAVYLCASSFRWNYGYTFGSGTRLTVV.

This clone was counted a few times. This chain links TRBV5-1 with TRBJ2-7; perhaps TRBD2 as D (5 bases). CDR3 length: 15 residues. Germline V gene data show CDR1 as SGHRS and CDR2 as YFSETQ. V shed 0 bases and J shed 3 bases, with 13 bases lying between them. The chain's CDR3 is CASSLEASRVYEQYF. CDR3 sequence (DNA): TGCGCCAGCAGCTTGGAGGCTAGCCGCGTCTACGAGCAGTACTTC.

This clone has just one count. The genes are TRBV7-8 and TRBJ2-1; the match to TRBD1 covers 7 bases. The CDR3 runs 15 residues. Per germline, CDR1 SGHVS and CDR2 FQNEAQ. V lost 5 bases to trimming and J lost 8 bases; unmatched junction nucleotides: 12. The CDR3 DNA sequence: TGTGCCAGCAGCGGCGACGGGACAGTTAAGCATGAGCAGTTCTTC. It encodes CASSGDGTVKHEQFF.

The DNA for the CDR3 is TGTGCCTGGAGTCCCGGACAGGGGGCGCAGGGCGGGGCATACAATGAGCAGTTCTTC. As protein: CAWSPGQGAQGGAYNEQFF. This chain links TRBV30 with TRBJ2-1; 11 bases match TRBD1. The V gene end was trimmed by 2 bases and the J gene end by 4 bases; junction bases not matched to a gene: 16. The CDR3 covers 19 residues. Germline V CDR1 and CDR2: GTSNPN, SVGIG (reference sequence).

The chain joins TRBV2 to TRBJ1-1; 7 nucleotides line up with TRBD1. The CDR3 spans 14 residues. Germline-derived CDR1 and CDR2 are SNHLY and FYNNEI. The trim removed 6 bases at V and 0 bases at J, leaving 4 bases unmatched. CDR3 amino acids: CASRLGQVNTEAFF. CDR3 in DNA: TGTGCCAGCAGGCTCGGACAGGTGAACACTGAAGCTTTCTTT.

The chain joins TRBV6-6 to TRBJ1-1, with D tentatively TRBD1 (6 bases). CDR3 length: 16 residues. V was cut by 6 bases and J by 3 bases, with 20 bases left in between. The germline CDR1 and CDR2 sequences are MNHNY and SVGAGI (reference sequence). In DNA, the CDR3 is TGTGCCAGCAGGCTTTATCCAGGGGAACGAGACACTGAAGCTTTCTTT. Translated: CASRLYPGERDTEAFF.

This chain links TRBV9 with TRBJ2-1, with 9 bases that match TRBD2. Unmatched junction bases numbered 6, after V lost 3 bases and J lost 2 bases. Looked up from germline, CDR1 is SGDLS and CDR2 is YYNGEE. This CDR3 is 16 amino acids long. The CDR3: CASSELAGEPYNEQFF. The CDR3 DNA follows: TGTGCCAGCAGCGAATTAGCGGGAGAACCCTACAATGAGCAGTTCTTC.

This clone showed up just a few times. The DNA for the CDR3 is TGTGCCAGCAGCTTGGCCCGGACAGGGTATGGCTACACCTTC. It translates to CASSLARTGYGYTF. The chain joins TRBV5-5 to TRBJ1-2; TRBD1 matches at 8 bases. Germline CDR1 and CDR2: SGHKS and YYEKEE (reference sequence). V lost 0 bases to trimming and J lost 5 bases; unmatched junction nucleotides: 3. The CDR3 consists of 14 residues.

The CDR3 nucleotides read TGTGCCAGCAGTTTTAGCGGGGCGCTGGGGACCGGGGAGCTGTTTTTT. Translated, it gives CASSFSGALGTGELFF. This chain links TRBV27 with TRBJ2-2, with 8 bases matching TRBD2. The CDR3 is made up of 16 amino acids. Germline CDR1 and CDR2: MNHEY and SMNVEV (reference sequence). The ends lost 3 bases at V and 5 bases at J; junction bases unmatched: 8.

The chain joins TRBV11-1 to TRBJ1-2; 7 positions match TRBD1. The CDR3 totals 13 residues. The germline gives CDR1 SGHAT, CDR2 FQDESV (reference sequence). With V trimmed by 3 bases and J by 10 bases, 8 bases remained unmatched. Here the CDR3 DNA reads TGTGCCAGCAGCTTCAGGGACAGCAGGACCTACACCTTC. Translating it yields CASSFRDSRTYTF.

This chain joins TRBV19 and TRBJ1-1, with a weak D call TRBD1 (5 bases). V was shortened by 5 bases and J by 2 bases, with 9 bases between the two germline ends. This CDR3 has 13 residues. Germline CDR1 LNHDA, CDR2 SQIVND (reference sequence). CDR3 sequence (DNA): TGTGCCAGTAGTGAAGGGGTTAACACTGAAGCTTTCTTT. This gives the protein CASSEGVNTEAFF.

The V and J genes are TRBV4-2 and TRBJ2-1; the match to TRBD2 covers 13 bases. The CDR3 consists of 17 residues. Germline values: CDR1 LGHNA, CDR2 YNFKEQ. V was clipped by 1 base and J by 6 bases; unmatched bases: 6. DNA for the CDR3: TGTGCCAGCAGCCAAGTGGAACTAGCGGGGGGGCCCAATGAGCAGTTCTTC. Its protein is CASSQVELAGGPNEQFF.

V usage is TRBV6-5 and J usage is TRBJ1-1; the D gene is possibly TRBD1 (5 bases). This CDR3 has 12 amino acids. The germline V and J ends were trimmed by 9 bases and 7 bases, with 15 bases remaining between them. Germline V gene sequence: CDR1 MNHEY, CDR2 SVGAGI. Written as DNA, the CDR3 is TGTGCCAGTCTAATTACAGGAGTTGAAGCTTTCTTT. The encoded protein is CASLITGVEAFF.

The chain links TRBV5-4 to TRBJ2-4; TRBD1 might be the D (5 bases). Germline CDR1 and CDR2: SGHNT and YYREEE (reference sequence). CDR3 length: 16 amino acids. Trimming shortened V by 3 bases and J by 12 bases, and 25 bases separated the two germline ends. The CDR3 region is CASSSNSQGAPGRQYF. As DNA, the CDR3 is TGTGCCAGCAGCTCCAACTCTCAAGGGGCCCCGGGTCGTCAGTACTTC. Using reference TRBV5-4 and TRBJ2-4 for the parts outside the CDR3, the full variable domain is ETGVTQSPTHLIKTRGQQVTLRCSSQSGHNTVSWYQQALGQGPQFIFQYYREEENGRGNFPPRFSGLQFPNYSSELNVNALELDDSALYLCASSSNSQGAPGRQYFGAGTRLSVL.

The sample holds many counts of this clone. The chain carries TRBV3-1 (or the pseudogene TRBV3-2) and TRBJ1-5; tentatively, D is TRBD1 (6 bases). Germline V gene lookup returns CDR1 LGHDT and CDR2 YNNKEL (reference sequence). The ends were cut back, 4 bases at V and 1 base at J, with 11 bases in the middle. This CDR3 is built from 15 residues. The CDR3 region is CASSPWQGSNQPQHF. CDR3 DNA sequence: TGTGCCAGCAGCCCGTGGCAGGGGAGCAATCAGCCCCAGCATTTT.

The V call is TRBV20-1, the J call TRBJ1-1; D is undetermined. Germline assignment: CDR1 DFQATT and CDR2 SNEGSKA (reference sequence). The CDR3 is made up of 10 amino acids. V shed 4 bases and J shed 5 bases, with 5 bases lying between them. The CDR3 sequence is CSAIYTEAFF. The CDR3, as DNA: TGCAGTGCTATTTATACTGAAGCTTTCTTT.

This chain uses TRBV19 with TRBJ2-7; TRBD1 might be the D (6 bases). This CDR3 comprises 14 residues. The germline CDR1 and CDR2 sequences are LNHDA and SQIVND (reference sequence). Trimming removed 1 base at V and 3 bases at J, with 10 bases between. The CDR3 DNA reads as TGTGCCAGTAGTATAGGGTCAGGGGACTACGAGCAGTACTTC. It specifies CASSIGSGDYEQYF. The entire variable domain, with the rest obtained from reference TRBV19 and TRBJ2-7, is as follows: DGGITQSPKYLFRKEGQNVTLSCEQNLNHDAMYWYRQDPGQGLRLIYYSQIVNDFQKGDIAEGYSVSREKKESFPLTVTSAQKNPTAFYLCASSIGSGDYEQYFGPGTRLTVT.

CDR3 in DNA: TGCGCCAGCAGCCGCAAGGGGATTTCCGCGAGACAGGGAGACACTGAAGCTTTCTTT. Amino acids: CASSRKGISARQGDTEAFF. The chain combines TRBV5-1 with TRBJ1-1; 7 bases line up with TRBD1. Germline CDR1 and CDR2: SGHRS and YFSETQ. V was clipped by 4 bases and J by 3 bases; unmatched bases: 21. This CDR3 is 19 amino acids long.

The chain has TRBV18 and TRBJ1-3, with a tentative D call TRBD1 (5 bases). Trimming took 6 bases from V and 0 from J, leaving 9 bases between them. The CDR3 runs 14 residues. Germline values: CDR1 KGHSH, CDR2 LQKENI. In DNA form, the CDR3 reads TGTGCCAGCTCCCAGGACACCTCTGGAAACACCATATATTTT. This translates into CASSQDTSGNTIYF. Based on the CDR3 plus reference TRBV18 and TRBJ1-3, the full variable domain is NAGVMQNPRHLVRRRGQEARLRCSPMKGHSHVYWYRQLPEEGLKFMVYLQKENIIDESGMPKERFSAEFPKEGPSILRIQQVVRGDSAAYFCASSQDTSGNTIYFGEGSWLTVV.

This clone has only one observation. The rearrangement joins TRBV6-5 to TRBJ1-5, with D perhaps matching TRBD1 (5 bases). Trimming took off 6 bases at V and 5 bases at J, with 17 bases between the two ends. Germline-derived CDR1 and CDR2 are MNHEY and SVGAGI. This CDR3 spans 15 amino acids. DNA for the CDR3: TGTGCCAGCAGCCGACGGCGGGGGAAGGATCAGCCCCAGCATTTT. Translated: CASSRRRGKDQPQHF.

The chain links TRBV6-5 to TRBJ2-1; TRBD1 might be the D (5 bases). Between the trimmed V and J ends, which lost 4 bases and 9 bases, there was a span of 19 bases. Germline V gene sequence: CDR1 MNHEY, CDR2 SVGAGI. The CDR3 totals 15 residues. The CDR3: CASSFIRGYNSEQFF. The DNA for the CDR3 is TGTGCCAGCAGTTTCATAAGGGGATACAATAGTGAGCAGTTCTTC.

This chain connects TRBV5-4 to TRBJ2-1, with D perhaps TRBD2 (6 bases). Germline V lookup: CDR1 SGHNT, CDR2 YYREEE (reference sequence). The length of the CDR3 is 15 residues. The ends were cut back, 3 bases at V and 5 bases at J, with 15 bases in the middle. The CDR3 spells CASSSPGGLNNEQFF. DNA for the CDR3: TGTGCCAGCAGCTCCCCCGGAGGGTTAAACAATGAGCAGTTCTTC.

The chain uses TRBV3-1 (or the pseudogene TRBV3-2) and TRBJ2-1; 9 nucleotides line up with TRBD1. This CDR3 has 16 amino acids. V gave up 0 bases and J gave up 12 bases; unmatched junction bases: 12. Per germline, CDR1 LGHDT and CDR2 YNNKEL (reference sequence). For the CDR3, the DNA is TGTGCCAGCAGCCAAGAGGGAGGGACAGGGTCCGGATGGCAGTTCTTC. This encodes CASSQEGGTGSGWQFF.

The CDR3 DNA sequence: TGTGCCAGCAGCGATACAGGGGACCGAAGCGGCTACACCTTC. Its protein is CASSDTGDRSGYTF. This chain joins TRBV7-3 and TRBJ1-2; 7 bases match TRBD1. CDR1 and CDR2 from the germline V gene are SGHTA and FQGTGA. The CDR3 runs to 14 residues. V trimming: 5 bases; J trimming: 8 bases; junction bases outside the gene matches: 11. The variable domain in full, completed from reference TRBV7-3 and TRBJ1-2, reads GAGVSQTPSNKVTEKGKYVELRCDPISGHTALYWYRQSLGQGPEFLIYFQGTGAADDSGLPNDRFFAVRPEGSVSTLKIQRTERGDSAVYLCASSDTGDRSGYTFGSGTRLTVV.

The J gene is TRBJ2-2, the V gene TRBV6-2 or TRBV6-3, with D possibly TRBD1 on 6 matching bases. CDR1 and CDR2 from the germline V gene are MNHEY and SVGEGT. The CDR3 is 17 residues long. The V end was cut by 2 bases, the J end by 4 bases, with 17 bases between. Written as DNA, the CDR3 is TGTGCCAGCAGTTACCTTGTGGGGGTAGGGGGCACCGGGGAGCTGTTTTTT. Protein product: CASSYLVGVGGTGELFF.

The rearrangement uses TRBV5-6 and TRBJ2-7; 7 bases align to TRBD1. The germline CDR1 and CDR2 sequences are SGHDT and YYEEEE. The CDR3 is 13 amino acids. J was trimmed by 6 bases and V by 0 bases; bases with no gene match: 3. The CDR3 DNA follows: TGTGCCAGCAGCTTGGTGAGGGGGCGCGAGCAGTACTTC. It translates to CASSLVRGREQYF.